These 20 T cell receptor beta chains came from one sample sequenced in a study of T cells in Graves' hyperthyroidism and ophthalmopathy. TCR beta CDR3 regions were amplified from RNA. TCR CDR3 underwent first-round RT-PCR with the HTBI primer set. TCRdb redid the calling of the multiplex PCR reads with MiXCR, one entry per CDR3 protein. The sample consists of hundreds of thousands of distinct CDR3 sequences, approximately 20% of them appearing once. Sequenced material: blood. All receptors derive from a man aged 35 to 55 with Graves' hyperthyroidism.

The genes are TRBV15 and TRBJ1-4, with a weak D call TRBD1 (6 bases). The CDR3 spans 14 residues. Germline assignment: CDR1 LNHNV and CDR2 YYDKDF (reference sequence). The V end lost 3 bases, the J end lost 4 bases, and 9 bases lay between the germline ends. The CDR3 DNA is TGTGCCACCAGCAGGGAGGGGGTTAATGAAAAACTGTTTTTT. Amino acids: CATSREGVNEKLFF. Together with reference TRBV15 and TRBJ1-4, the CDR3 gives the full variable domain: DAMVIQNPRYQVTQFGKPVTLSCSQTLNHNVMYWYQQKSSQAPKLLFHYYDKDFNNEADTPDNFQSRRPNTSFCFLDIRSPGLGDTAMYLCATSREGVNEKLFFGSGTQLSVL.

In this sample, this clonotype turned up many times. V gene TRBV5-8 combines with J gene TRBJ2-5; 8 bases are a match to TRBD1. Germline CDR1 reads SGHTS; CDR2 reads YDEGEE. J gave up 5 bases and V 1 base, and 7 bases lay outside the gene matches. The CDR3 length is 15 residues. CDR3 bases: TGTGCCAGCAGCTTGCCCAGGACAGGGTTGGAGACCCAGTACTTC. It translates to CASSLPRTGLETQYF.

The chain uses TRBV7-2 and TRBJ1-6; D may be TRBD1 (5 bases). The length of the CDR3 is 15 residues. Germline V lookup: CDR1 SGHTA, CDR2 FQGNSA. The V and J ends lost 4 bases and 7 bases respectively, with 14 bases between them. CDR3 bases: TGTGCCAGCAGCTCCAGGGTGGGCCCCAATTCACCCCTCCACTTT. This codes for CASSSRVGPNSPLHF.

This clonotype was seen at least ten times. J is TRBJ2-2 and V is TRBV7-8, with D possibly being TRBD2 (6 bases). This CDR3 is built from 16 residues. Germline V gene sequence: CDR1 SGHVS, CDR2 FQNEAQ. The V and J ends lost 4 bases and 2 bases respectively, with 14 bases between them. The CDR3 loop is CASSSRTGENTGELFF. The CDR3 bases are TGTGCCAGCAGCTCACGGACGGGAGAAAACACCGGGGAGCTGTTTTTT.

The J gene is TRBJ1-1, the V gene TRBV2; unclear D gene. This CDR3 is 15 amino acids long. Trimming left V 5 bases short and J 6 bases short, with 19 bases between. Looked up from germline, CDR1 is SNHLY and CDR2 is FYNNEI. The CDR3 sequence: CASSYSSELGAEAFF. CDR3 DNA: TGTGCCAGCAGTTACTCGTCAGAGTTAGGCGCTGAAGCTTTCTTT.

This clonotype was counted many times. This CDR3 reads CASSQEDITYEQYF. The CDR3, as DNA: TGTGCCAGCAGCCAAGAAGACATTACCTACGAGCAGTACTTC. The chain couples TRBV3-1 to TRBJ2-7, with D hard to call. Germline CDR1 reads LGHDT; CDR2 reads YNNKEL (reference sequence). The CDR3 is 14 amino acids. Between the trimmed V and J ends, which lost 0 bases and 2 bases, there was a span of 8 bases.

This clonotype was seen more than once but under ten times. V is TRBV7-9 and J is TRBJ1-1; the D is unclear. This CDR3 region has 15 residues. Looked up from germline, CDR1 is SEHNR and CDR2 is FQNEAQ (reference sequence). The V and J ends lost 5 bases and 2 bases respectively, with 15 bases between them. CDR3 nucleotides: TGTGCCAGCAGCCCCCCTGCGGTCAGAAACACTGAAGCTTTCTTT. The encoded protein is CASSPPAVRNTEAFF. Based on the CDR3 plus reference TRBV7-9 and TRBJ1-1, the full variable domain is DTGVSQNPRHKITKRGQNVTFRCDPISEHNRLYWYRQTLGQGPEFLTYFQNEAQLEKSRLLSDRFSAERPKGSFSTLEIQRTEQGDSAMYLCASSPPAVRNTEAFFGQGTRLTVV.

Only a few counts were recorded for this clonotype. The chain employs TRBV5-4 and TRBJ2-1; TRBD2 agrees at 8 bases. The CDR3 has 14 amino acids. CDR1 is SGHNT and CDR2 is YYREEE in the germline V gene (reference sequence). J lost 5 bases, V lost 5 bases, and 6 bases had no gene match. In DNA form, the CDR3 reads TGTGCCAGCAGGCTAGCGGGCGGAGACAATGAGCAGTTCTTC. This encodes CASRLAGGDNEQFF.

V and J are TRBV28 and TRBJ2-7, with D tentatively TRBD1 (5 bases). CDR1 is MDHEN, CDR2 SYDVKM, per germline. Trimming pared 7 bases from V and 2 bases from J, leaving 12 bases between. The CDR3 length is 13 residues. CDR3 loop: CASTTREPYEQYF. CDR3 bases: TGTGCCAGCACCACCAGGGAACCCTACGAGCAGTACTTC.

At least ten counts were recorded for this clonotype. The rearrangement joins TRBV28 to TRBJ1-4, with D perhaps matching TRBD1 (5 bases). Germline V gene data show CDR1 as MDHEN and CDR2 as SYDVKM. V dropped 1 base and J dropped 1 base, with 7 bases sitting between them. The CDR3 loop spans 15 amino acids. The CDR3 DNA is TGTGCCAGCAGTTTATCCGGACAAACTAATGAAAAACTGTTTTTT. It translates to CASSLSGQTNEKLFF.

This clonotype occurred many times. The chain has TRBV6-1 and TRBJ2-3; D is uncertain. The CDR3 totals 11 residues. CDR1 and CDR2 (germline): MNHNS, SASEGT. Between the trimmed V and J ends, which lost 6 bases and 2 bases, there was a span of 3 bases. DNA for the CDR3: TGTGCCAGCAGGAACACAGATACGCAGTATTTT. This gives the protein CASRNTDTQYF.

A remark on this clonotype: A read error may produce the germline difference seen at one junction end. This chain joins TRBV30 and TRBJ2-1; D might be TRBD1 or TRBD2, each matching 5 bases. Per the germline V gene, CDR1 is GTSNPN and CDR2 is SVGIG (reference sequence). This CDR3 region has 12 residues. The CDR3 coding sequence is TGTGCCTGGGGGGCTGGCTTGGGGGAGCAGTGCTTC. Residues: CAWGAGLGEQCF.

About this clonotype: A much larger clone sits a single nucleotide away, making a read error possible. CDR3 sequence (DNA): TGTGCCAACAGCCCATCGACAGGGAAGGAGACCCAGTACTTC. Protein product: CANSPSTGKETQYF. V and J are TRBV3-1 and TRBJ2-5; 7 bases map to TRBD1. Germline-derived CDR1 and CDR2 are LGHDT and YNNKEL (reference sequence). The CDR3 runs 14 residues.

V gene TRBV20-1 combines with J gene TRBJ2-7, with TRBD1 matching 7 bases. J was trimmed by 3 bases and V by 3 bases; bases with no gene match: 5. CDR1 is DFQATT and CDR2 is SNEGSKA in the germline V gene (reference sequence). The CDR3 has 13 residues. CDR3 amino acids: CSASGTEFYEQYF. CDR3 in DNA: TGCAGTGCTAGTGGGACAGAATTCTACGAGCAGTACTTC.

In its sample, this clonotype was seen many times. The V and J genes are TRBV20-1 and TRBJ2-2; maybe TRBD1 (6 bases). The CDR3 length is 13 residues. Germline-derived CDR1 and CDR2 are DFQATT and SNEGSKA (reference sequence). V dropped 6 bases and J dropped 0 bases, with 8 bases sitting between them. The CDR3 region has the DNA TGCAGTGCACGACAGGCGAACACCGGGGAGCTGTTTTTT. Its translation: CSARQANTGELFF.

This clonotype has a count of ten or more. This sequence joins TRBV5-4 and TRBJ2-7; D may be TRBD2 (6 bases). Germline CDR1 reads SGHNT; CDR2 reads YYREEE (reference sequence). CDR3 size: 14 residues. V lost 0 bases to trimming and J lost 6 bases, with 13 bases between them. CDR3 in amino acids: CASSLVGGAGEQYF. The CDR3 coding sequence is TGTGCCAGCAGCTTGGTGGGTGGAGCGGGCGAGCAGTACTTC.

This clonotype was detected a few times. The chain links TRBV29-1 to TRBJ2-5, with 7 positions matching TRBD1. The germline V gene encodes CDR1 SQVTM and CDR2 ANQGSEA. Trimming removed 6 bases from V and 4 bases from J; junction bases left unmatched: 11. The CDR3 length is 14 residues. CDR3 sequence (DNA): TGCAGCGTACAGGGACAGCAACTATCAGAGACCCAGTACTTC. Protein: CSVQGQQLSETQYF.

This chain uses TRBV18 with TRBJ2-6; D may be TRBD1 (5 bases). Germline CDR1 reads KGHSH; CDR2 reads LQKENI. Trimming removed 4 bases from V and 4 bases from J, with 8 bases in between. This CDR3 spans 14 amino acids. The DNA of the CDR3 is TGTGCCAGCTCACTCAGGGCGGGGGCCAACGTCCTGACTTTC. Translated, it gives CASSLRAGANVLTF.

This clonotype was counted many times. The genes are TRBV2 and TRBJ2-5; 7 positions match TRBD2. The germline gives CDR1 SNHLY, CDR2 FYNNEI. CDR3 length: 13 amino acids. V shed 7 bases and J 2 bases; nucleotides not matched to a gene: 4. The CDR3 here is CASIGRGQETQYF. The DNA of the CDR3 is TGTGCCAGCATAGGGCGGGGGCAAGAGACCCAGTACTTC. Complete variable domain (other parts from reference TRBV2 and TRBJ2-5): EPEVTQTPSHQVTQMGQEVILRCVPISNHLYFYWYRQILGQKVEFLVSFYNNEISEKSEIFDDQFSVERPDGSNFTLKIRSTKLEDSAMYFCASIGRGQETQYFGPGTRLLVL.

This clonotype was seen repeatedly, ten times or more. The CDR3, as DNA: TGCGCCAGCAGCCAGGGACAGTACTATGGCTACACCTTC. It yields the protein CASSQGQYYGYTF. The chain uses TRBV5-1 and TRBJ1-2; 7 positions match TRBD1. This CDR3 comprises 13 residues. CDR1 is SGHRS and CDR2 is YFSETQ in the germline V gene. V gave up 4 bases and J gave up 3 bases; unmatched junction bases: 3.